This T cell receptor beta chain emerged from a study of T cell repertoires in aging, cancer and after chemotherapy. Multiplex touch-down PCR with TRB-A/B primers amplified rearranged V-D-J TRB sequences. TCRdb analysed the multiplex PCR reads with MiXCR anew, one entry per CDR3 protein. The data hold fewer than 15,000 distinct CDR3 sequences, with roughly 35% observed a single time. Peripheral blood genomic DNA, not sorted cells or RNA, was the template. This CDR3 spans 16 amino acids. The germline CDR1 and CDR2 sequences are MNHNS and SASEGT. J lost 1 base, V lost 2 bases, and 2 bases had no gene match. This clonotype was observed a few times.

The sequencing sample was made of blood. The source of this sequence is a human donor in good health. The donor label of this sample is uncertain. The V gene is TRBV6-1, the J gene TRBJ2-3; 11 bases align to TRBD2. The DNA of the CDR3 is TGTGCCAGCAGTGAAAGTAGCGGGGGGGGCACAGATACGCAGTATTTT. Its protein product is CASSESSGGGTDTQYF.